This T cell receptor beta chain came from a study of T-cell memory formation after mild COVID-19. As for the study in general: For the most part, TCR clusters were specific to one donor. General study points: Clones that shrank (day 15 to 85) were balanced CD4/CD8, whereas later expanders leaned CD4+.

V lost 5 bases and J 9 bases, leaving 17 bases between the germline ends. The CDR3 has 14 amino acids. This clonotype has just a few counts. Its antigen is not identified. TCRdb re-analysed the 5' RACE reads in MiXCR, keeping a single row per CDR3 protein. The sample carries under 400,000 distinct CDR3 sequences, around 28% recorded once. The chain combines TRBV12-3 or TRBV12-4 with TRBJ1-5, with D hard to call. This clonotype was sampled from an adult woman who had mild COVID-19 (a few samples of this study predate the infection). Cell type and time point are not known. What was sequenced was PBMCs or a T cell subset sorted from them (not recorded which). The CDR3 DNA sequence: TGTGCCAGCAGTAGTTCTCCCCCGGTTTGGCCCCAGCATTTT. Translating gives CASSSSPPVWPQHF.